Detailed here is one T cell receptor (beta chain). Per the germline V gene, CDR1 is WSHSY and CDR2 is SAAADI. The CDR3 sequence is 15 residues long. Trimming took 8 bases from V and 2 from J, leaving 16 bases between them. Assay: immunoSEQ multiplex PCR; the TCRdb copy retains only in-frame clones and omits some. This table has about 210,000 clones, roughly 85% appearing once. These data come from a study of blood T cell repertoires in COVID-19. At the level of the study: COVID-19 samples, acute and convalescent, were from the United States, Italy and Spain.

The receptor was isolated from a woman in her 40s with active or convalescent COVID-19. This rearrangement joins TRBV10-2 to TRBJ1-3, with a possible D match to TRBD1 (5 bases). Sequenced sample: peripheral blood. The CDR3 nucleotides are TGCGCCAGCGCGCTAGCCGGGGGTACTGGAAACACCATATATTTT. This codes for CASALAGGTGNTIYF.